The 20 T cell receptor beta chains below were found in one sample sequenced in a study of shared clonotypes between healthy human individuals. TCRdb's copy holds only in-frame clones and misses some; the assay was immunoSEQ multiplex PCR. This repertoire shows about 520,000 clones, over 70% found once; its top ten account for over 9.5%. The sequencing sample was made of PBMCs. The origin of the receptors is a woman in her forties in good health. Some clones in this sample may be carry-over from other donors' samples.

The chain links TRBV19 to TRBJ2-7; D is perhaps TRBD2 (6 bases). Germline V lookup: CDR1 LNHDA, CDR2 SQIVND (reference sequence). With 3 bases removed from V and 12 bases from J, the gap between germline ends came to 21 bases. The CDR3 covers 14 residues. The CDR3 sequence: CASSIEAGTPVLYF. For the CDR3, the DNA is TGTGCCAGTAGTATTGAAGCTGGGACTCCTGTTCTGTACTTC.

The chain carries TRBV5-4 and TRBJ2-2; D perhaps matches TRBD1 (6 bases). The V gene lost 3 bases and the J gene lost 5 bases, with 17 bases spanning the gap. Germline assignment: CDR1 SGHNT and CDR2 YYREEE (reference sequence). The CDR3 loop spans 16 amino acids. CDR3 DNA: TGTGCCAGCAGCTCAGGGGTGGTCGGAACAACCGGGGAGCTGTTTTTT. It yields the protein CASSSGVVGTTGELFF.

The chain uses TRBV5-1 and TRBJ1-3; D possibly corresponds to TRBD1 (5 bases). Trimming removed 4 bases from V and 2 bases from J, with 7 bases in between. Germline lookup yields CDR1 SGHRS and CDR2 YFSETQ. This CDR3 has 13 amino acids. This chain's CDR3 is CASSVQAGNTIYF. The CDR3 nucleotides are TGCGCCAGCAGCGTACAGGCTGGAAACACCATATATTTT.

The chain couples TRBV2 to TRBJ2-1; D is unresolved. Germline CDR1 and CDR2: SNHLY and FYNNEI. This CDR3 region has 12 residues. V was cut by 6 bases and J by 2 bases, with 5 bases left in between. For the CDR3, the DNA is TGTGCCAGCAGCGTAGCCTACAATGAGCAGTTCTTC. It yields the protein CASSVAYNEQFF.

For this clone: A far larger clone is one nucleotide away, so this likely arose from a read error. Other DNA sequences of this sample code for an identical CDR3. The rearrangement uses TRBV4-1 and TRBJ2-7, with D perhaps matching TRBD2 (5 bases). Germline CDR1 reads MGHRA; CDR2 reads YSYEKL. V lost 4 bases, J lost 1 base, and 11 bases lay in between. The CDR3 has 14 amino acids. The CDR3 bases are TGCGCCAGCAGCCCGACACGGACTTCCTACGAGCAGTACTTC. Translating gives CASSPTRTSYEQYF.

V usage is TRBV9 and J usage is TRBJ2-1; no firm D call. This CDR3 is built from 14 residues. Germline V gene sequence: CDR1 SGDLS, CDR2 YYNGEE. V was clipped by 4 bases and J by 8 bases, with 16 bases between them. The CDR3 sequence: CASSPRTLTDEQFF. The CDR3 coding sequence is TGTGCCAGCAGCCCCCGGACCCTGACGGATGAGCAGTTCTTC.

In this sample, this clone turned up once. The V call is TRBV28, the J call TRBJ1-4, with D unresolved. The germline V gene has CDR1 MDHEN and CDR2 SYDVKM. Trimming removed 7 bases at V and 4 bases at J, with 7 bases between. The CDR3 has 12 amino acids. In nucleotides, the CDR3 is TGTGCCAGCACGGCTTTTAATGAAAAACTGTTTTTT. Translated: CASTAFNEKLFF.

This chain uses TRBV28 with TRBJ1-2; TRBD1 matches at 7 bases. Losses at the gene ends were 6 bases for V and 4 bases for J; bases not matched to a gene: 11. The germline gives CDR1 MDHEN, CDR2 SYDVKM. The CDR3 is 15 residues long. This CDR3 is CASSTFAGTVYGYTF. CDR3 sequence (DNA): TGTGCCAGCAGCACCTTCGCCGGGACAGTCTATGGCTACACCTTC.

The V gene is TRBV5-1, the J gene TRBJ2-4, with a possible D match to TRBD2 (6 bases). Trimming took off 0 bases at V and 7 bases at J, with 14 bases between the two ends. Germline V lookup: CDR1 SGHRS, CDR2 YFSETQ. The CDR3 sequence is 15 residues long. CDR3: CASSLGRGVRNIQYF. The CDR3 DNA reads as TGCGCCAGCAGCTTGGGGCGGGGTGTACGGAACATTCAGTACTTC.

The chain has TRBV5-1 and TRBJ2-3; the D gene is possibly TRBD1 (5 bases). The CDR3 contains 15 residues. The V gene lost 0 bases and the J gene lost 2 bases, with 10 bases spanning the gap. Germline values: CDR1 SGHRS, CDR2 YFSETQ. The CDR3: CASSLEGHATDTQYF. The CDR3 nucleotides read TGCGCCAGCAGCTTGGAAGGACACGCCACAGATACGCAGTATTTT. The full variable domain, in which reference TRBV5-1 and TRBJ2-3 provide the parts outside the CDR3, is KAGVTQTPRYLIKTRGQQVTLSCSPISGHRSVSWYQQTPGQGLQFLFEYFSETQRNKGNFPGRFSGRQFSNSRSEMNVSTLELGDSALYLCASSLEGHATDTQYFGPGTRLTVL.

The V call is TRBV12-1, the J call TRBJ2-6; the table's TRBD1 call for D was not verified on the DNA. TRBV12-1 is a pseudogene locus. The CDR3 spans 16 residues. The CDR3, as DNA: TGTGCCAGCGGGGCCTCGGAAAGACCCCGGGCCAACGTCCTGACTTTC. Amino acids: CASGASERPRANVLTF.

J is TRBJ2-1 and V is TRBV5-4, with D possibly being TRBD2 (6 bases). The CDR3 length is 15 residues. V was cut by 1 base and J by 4 bases, with 12 bases left in between. The V gene's germline CDR1 is SGHNT and CDR2 YYREEE (reference sequence). The CDR3 DNA reads TGTGCCAGCAGCTTGTTACCTAGCGAGTACAATGAGCAGTTCTTC. Its translation is CASSLLPSEYNEQFF.

This clone was observed a few times. This chain uses TRBV18 with TRBJ2-4, with 7 bases lining up with TRBD2. After removal of 2 bases from V and 4 bases from J, the junction contained 2 bases not matched to a gene. Germline CDR1 and CDR2: KGHSH and LQKENI. This CDR3 has 14 amino acids. The chain's CDR3 is CASSPTGGKNIQYF. CDR3 DNA sequence: TGTGCCAGCTCACCAACGGGGGGTAAAAACATTCAGTACTTC.

The chain employs TRBV29-1 and TRBJ2-2; D unresolved. Germline CDR1 SQVTM, CDR2 ANQGSEA. The CDR3 sequence is 14 residues long. Trimming stripped 4 bases from V and 4 bases from J, with 13 bases between. This chain's CDR3 is CSVAAFFGTGELFF. CDR3 DNA sequence: TGCAGCGTTGCCGCCTTCTTCGGCACCGGGGAGCTGTTTTTT.

The chain employs TRBV5-4 and TRBJ2-7, with TRBD2 matching 7 bases. CDR1 is SGHNT, CDR2 YYREEE, per germline (reference sequence). The CDR3 length is 13 residues. V dropped 4 bases and J dropped 7; count of bases not matched to a gene: 8. The CDR3 nucleotides read TGTGCCAGCAGCCCTGTGGGAGCGGGGGAGCAGTACTTC. It yields the protein CASSPVGAGEQYF.

This chain joins TRBV5-8 and TRBJ2-1; no firm D call. Trimming shortened V by 2 bases and J by 2 bases, and 11 bases separated the two germline ends. Germline CDR1 is SGHTS and CDR2 is YDEGEE. The CDR3 totals 15 residues. As DNA, the CDR3 is TGTGCCAGCAGCTTACGCCAGGTACCCTACAATGAGCAGTTCTTC. Its protein product is CASSLRQVPYNEQFF.

This rearrangement joins TRBV19 to TRBJ2-5, with a tentative D call TRBD2 (6 bases). V shed 4 bases and J shed 4 bases, with 13 bases lying between them. Germline V lookup: CDR1 LNHDA, CDR2 SQIVND (reference sequence). CDR3 length: 14 amino acids. CDR3 region: CASSTGLGGETQYF. The CDR3 bases are TGTGCCAGTAGTACCGGACTCGGGGGAGAGACCCAGTACTTC.

The rearrangement joins TRBV15 to TRBJ1-5; maybe TRBD1 (6 bases). Germline assignment: CDR1 LNHNV and CDR2 YYDKDF (reference sequence). With 0 bases removed from V and 4 bases from J, the gap between germline ends came to 19 bases. The CDR3 has 18 residues. The CDR3 loop reads CATSRDLTTGSVNQPQHF. The CDR3 DNA sequence: TGTGCCACCAGCAGAGATTTAACTACAGGGAGTGTGAATCAGCCCCAGCATTTT. Full variable domain (missing parts from reference TRBV15 and TRBJ1-5): DAMVIQNPRYQVTQFGKPVTLSCSQTLNHNVMYWYQQKSSQAPKLLFHYYDKDFNNEADTPDNFQSRRPNTSFCFLDIRSPGLGDTAMYLCATSRDLTTGSVNQPQHFGDGTRLSIL.

This rearrangement joins TRBV6-4 to TRBJ1-2, with 8 bases identical to TRBD1. CDR3 size: 16 residues. CDR1 is MRHNA and CDR2 is SNTAGT in the germline V gene. Germline trimming cut 2 bases from V and 3 bases from J; bases unmatched to any gene: 8. In DNA, the CDR3 is TGTGCCAGCAGTGACCCTGAGCGGACAGGGCACTATGGCTACACCTTC. Its protein is CASSDPERTGHYGYTF.

The chain has TRBV30 and TRBJ2-1; a possible D gene is TRBD2 (6 bases). CDR3 length: 14 residues. Germline CDR1 GTSNPN, CDR2 SVGIG (reference sequence). Trimming pared 5 bases from V and 6 bases from J, leaving 17 bases between. The CDR3 DNA follows: TGTGCCTGGGTCCTCGGGAGATATGGCAATGAGCAGTTCTTC. This translates into CAWVLGRYGNEQFF.